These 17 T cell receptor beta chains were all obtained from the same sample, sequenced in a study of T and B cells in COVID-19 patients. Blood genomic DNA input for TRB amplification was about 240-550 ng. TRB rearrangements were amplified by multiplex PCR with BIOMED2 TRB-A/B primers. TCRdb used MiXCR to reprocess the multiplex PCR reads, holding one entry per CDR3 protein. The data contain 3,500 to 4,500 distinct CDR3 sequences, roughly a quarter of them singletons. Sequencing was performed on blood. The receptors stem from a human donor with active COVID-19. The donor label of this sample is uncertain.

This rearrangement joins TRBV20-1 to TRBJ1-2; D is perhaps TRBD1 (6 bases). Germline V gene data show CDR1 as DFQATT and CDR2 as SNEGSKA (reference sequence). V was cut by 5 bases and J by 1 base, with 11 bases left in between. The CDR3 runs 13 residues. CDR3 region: CSAGGHYNYGYTF. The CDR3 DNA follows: TGCAGTGCTGGGGGGCATTATAACTATGGCTACACCTTC.

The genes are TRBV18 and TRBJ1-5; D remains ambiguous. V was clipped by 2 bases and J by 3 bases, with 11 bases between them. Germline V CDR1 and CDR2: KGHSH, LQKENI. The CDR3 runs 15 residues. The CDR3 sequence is CASSPGNGVNQPQHF. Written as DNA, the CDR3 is TGTGCCAGCTCACCAGGGAACGGAGTCAATCAGCCCCAGCATTTT. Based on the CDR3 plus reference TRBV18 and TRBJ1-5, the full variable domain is NAGVMQNPRHLVRRRGQEARLRCSPMKGHSHVYWYRQLPEEGLKFMVYLQKENIIDESGMPKERFSAEFPKEGPSILRIQQVVRGDSAAYFCASSPGNGVNQPQHFGDGTRLSIL.

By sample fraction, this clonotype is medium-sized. In nucleotides, the CDR3 is TGTGCCAGCAGCCATCATAGTACGCACGAGCAGTACTTC. It codes for CASSHHSTHEQYF. V gene TRBV6-5 combines with J gene TRBJ2-7; D gene uncertain. CDR1 MNHEY and CDR2 SVGAGI come from the germline V gene. Trimming took 6 bases from V and 5 from J, leaving 14 bases between them. The CDR3 length is 13 residues.

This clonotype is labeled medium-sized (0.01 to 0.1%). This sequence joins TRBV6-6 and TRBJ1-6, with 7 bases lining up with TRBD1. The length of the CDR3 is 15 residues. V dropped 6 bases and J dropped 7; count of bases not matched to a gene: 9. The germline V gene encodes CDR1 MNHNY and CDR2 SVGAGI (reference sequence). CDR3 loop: CASRAPDRENSPLHF. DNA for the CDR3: TGTGCCAGCAGAGCCCCAGACAGGGAGAATTCACCCCTCCACTTT.

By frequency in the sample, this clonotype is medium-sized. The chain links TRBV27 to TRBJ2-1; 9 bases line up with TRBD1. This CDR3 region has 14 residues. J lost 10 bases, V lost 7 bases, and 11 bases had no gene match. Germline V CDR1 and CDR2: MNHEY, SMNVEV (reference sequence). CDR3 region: CASKRGTGRDEQFF. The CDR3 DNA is TGTGCCAGCAAAAGAGGGACAGGGAGGGACGAGCAGTTCTTC.

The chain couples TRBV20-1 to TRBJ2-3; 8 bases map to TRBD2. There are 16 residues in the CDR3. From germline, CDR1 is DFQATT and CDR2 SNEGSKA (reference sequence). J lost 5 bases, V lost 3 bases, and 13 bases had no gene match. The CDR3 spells CSASAISGGVRDTQYF. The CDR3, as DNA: TGCAGTGCTAGCGCTATTTCGGGGGGGGTTAGAGATACGCAGTATTTT.

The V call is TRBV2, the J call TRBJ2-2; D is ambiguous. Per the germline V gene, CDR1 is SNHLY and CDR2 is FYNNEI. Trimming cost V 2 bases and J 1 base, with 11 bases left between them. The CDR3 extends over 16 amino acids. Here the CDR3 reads CASSEMALRNTGELFF. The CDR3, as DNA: TGTGCCAGCAGTGAAATGGCGCTCCGGAACACCGGGGAGCTGTTTTTT. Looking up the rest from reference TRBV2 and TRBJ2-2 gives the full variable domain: EPEVTQTPSHQVTQMGQEVILRCVPISNHLYFYWYRQILGQKVEFLVSFYNNEISEKSEIFDDQFSVERPDGSNFTLKIRSTKLEDSAMYFCASSEMALRNTGELFFGEGSRLTVL.

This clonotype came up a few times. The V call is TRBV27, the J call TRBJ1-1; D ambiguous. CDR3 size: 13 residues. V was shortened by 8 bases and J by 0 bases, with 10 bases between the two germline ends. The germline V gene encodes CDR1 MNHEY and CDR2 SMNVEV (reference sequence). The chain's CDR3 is CASGVGMNTEAFF. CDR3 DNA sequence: TGTGCCAGCGGGGTCGGCATGAACACTGAAGCTTTCTTT.

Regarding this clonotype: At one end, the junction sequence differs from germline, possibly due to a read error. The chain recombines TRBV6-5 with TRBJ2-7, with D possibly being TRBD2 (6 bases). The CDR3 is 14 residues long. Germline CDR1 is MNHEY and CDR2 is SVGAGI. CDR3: CASSLMRDSYEQNF. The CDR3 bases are TGTGCCAGCAGTCTTATGAGGGACTCCTACGAGCAGAACTTC.

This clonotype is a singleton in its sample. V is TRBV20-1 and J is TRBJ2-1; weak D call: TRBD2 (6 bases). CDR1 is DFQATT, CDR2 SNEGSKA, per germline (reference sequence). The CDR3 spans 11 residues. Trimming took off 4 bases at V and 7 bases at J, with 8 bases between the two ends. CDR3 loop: CSATSGNEQFF. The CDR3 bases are TGCAGTGCTACAAGCGGGAATGAGCAGTTCTTC.

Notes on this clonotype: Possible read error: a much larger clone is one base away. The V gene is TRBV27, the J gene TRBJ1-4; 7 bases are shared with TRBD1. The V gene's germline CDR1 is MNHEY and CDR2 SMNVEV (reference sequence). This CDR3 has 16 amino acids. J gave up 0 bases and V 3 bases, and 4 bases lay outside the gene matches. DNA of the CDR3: TGTGCCAGCAGTTTGGCCGGGACAGCAACTAATGAAAAACTGTTTTTT. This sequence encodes CASSLAGTATNEKLFF.

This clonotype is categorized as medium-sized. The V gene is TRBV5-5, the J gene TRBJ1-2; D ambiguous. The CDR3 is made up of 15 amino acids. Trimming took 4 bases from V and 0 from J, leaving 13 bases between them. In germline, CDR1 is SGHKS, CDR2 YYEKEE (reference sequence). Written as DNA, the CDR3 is TGTGCCAGCAGCCTCGCGGACGGTGCTAACTATGGCTACACCTTC. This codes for CASSLADGANYGYTF.

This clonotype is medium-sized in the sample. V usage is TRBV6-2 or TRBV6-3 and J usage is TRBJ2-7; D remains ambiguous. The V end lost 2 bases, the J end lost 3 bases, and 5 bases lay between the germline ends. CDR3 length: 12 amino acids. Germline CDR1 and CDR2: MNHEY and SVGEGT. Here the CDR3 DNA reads TGTGCCAGCAGTTACGTCTACTACGAGCAGTACTTC. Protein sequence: CASSYVYYEQYF.

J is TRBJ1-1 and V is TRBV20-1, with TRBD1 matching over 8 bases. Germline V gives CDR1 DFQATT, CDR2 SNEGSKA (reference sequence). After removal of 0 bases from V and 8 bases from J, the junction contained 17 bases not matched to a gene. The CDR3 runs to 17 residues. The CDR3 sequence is CSAREGGWTGTPQEAFF. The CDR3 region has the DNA TGCAGTGCTAGAGAGGGAGGTTGGACAGGGACTCCGCAAGAAGCTTTCTTT.

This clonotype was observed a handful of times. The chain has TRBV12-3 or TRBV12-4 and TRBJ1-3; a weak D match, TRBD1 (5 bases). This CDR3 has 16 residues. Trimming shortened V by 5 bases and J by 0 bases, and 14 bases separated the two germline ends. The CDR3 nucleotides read TGTGCCAGCAGTCCGTCGGGACTGATCTCTGGAAACACCATATATTTT. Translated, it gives CASSPSGLISGNTIYF.

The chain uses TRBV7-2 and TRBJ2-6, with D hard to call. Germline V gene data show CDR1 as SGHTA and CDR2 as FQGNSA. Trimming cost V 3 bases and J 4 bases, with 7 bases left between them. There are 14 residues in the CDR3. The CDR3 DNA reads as TGTGCCAGCAGCTTGGATCCGGGGGCCAACGTCCTGACTTTC. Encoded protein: CASSLDPGANVLTF.

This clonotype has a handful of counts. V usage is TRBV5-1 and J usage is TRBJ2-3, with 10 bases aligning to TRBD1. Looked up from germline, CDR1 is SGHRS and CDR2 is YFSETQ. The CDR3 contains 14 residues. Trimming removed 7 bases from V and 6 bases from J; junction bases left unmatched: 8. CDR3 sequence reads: CASSPGQGRDTQYF. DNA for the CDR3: TGCGCCAGCTCTCCGGGACAGGGGCGGGATACGCAGTATTTT.